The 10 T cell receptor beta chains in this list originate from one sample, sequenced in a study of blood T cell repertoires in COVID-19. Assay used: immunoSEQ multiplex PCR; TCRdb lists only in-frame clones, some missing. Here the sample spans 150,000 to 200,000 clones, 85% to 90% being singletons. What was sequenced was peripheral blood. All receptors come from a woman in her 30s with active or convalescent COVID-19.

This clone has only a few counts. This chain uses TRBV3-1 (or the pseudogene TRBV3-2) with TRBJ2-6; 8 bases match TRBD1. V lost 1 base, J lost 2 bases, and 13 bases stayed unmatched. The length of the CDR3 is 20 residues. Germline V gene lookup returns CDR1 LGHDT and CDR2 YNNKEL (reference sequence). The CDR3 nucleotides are TGTGCCAGCAGCCAAGTCTATGGACAGGGAACTTTTGCTGGGGCCAACGTCCTGACTTTC. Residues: CASSQVYGQGTFAGANVLTF.

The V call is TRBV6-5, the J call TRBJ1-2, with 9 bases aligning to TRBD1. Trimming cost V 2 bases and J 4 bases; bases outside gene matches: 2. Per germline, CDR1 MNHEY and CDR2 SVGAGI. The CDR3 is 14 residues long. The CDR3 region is CASSYGTGSYGYTF. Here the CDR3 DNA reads TGTGCCAGCAGTTACGGGACAGGGAGCTATGGCTACACCTTC.

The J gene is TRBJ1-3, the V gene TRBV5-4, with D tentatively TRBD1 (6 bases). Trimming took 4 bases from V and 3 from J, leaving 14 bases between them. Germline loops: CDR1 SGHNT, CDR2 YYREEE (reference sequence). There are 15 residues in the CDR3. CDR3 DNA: TGTGCCAGCAGCCCCTCCCGACAGGTTGGAAACACCATATATTTT. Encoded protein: CASSPSRQVGNTIYF.

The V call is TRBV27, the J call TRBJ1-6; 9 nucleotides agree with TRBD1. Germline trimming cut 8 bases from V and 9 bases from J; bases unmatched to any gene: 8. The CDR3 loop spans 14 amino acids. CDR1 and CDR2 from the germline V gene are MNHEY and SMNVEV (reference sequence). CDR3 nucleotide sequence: TGTGCCAGCTGCCGGACAGGGGTCACTTCACCCCTCCACTTT. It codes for CASCRTGVTSPLHF.

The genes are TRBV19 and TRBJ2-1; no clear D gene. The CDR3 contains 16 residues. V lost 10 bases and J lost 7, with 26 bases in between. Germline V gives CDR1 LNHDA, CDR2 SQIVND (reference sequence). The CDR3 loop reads CATSLFGSPVPNEQFF. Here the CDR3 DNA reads TGTGCCACCAGTCTTTTTGGCTCCCCAGTTCCTAATGAGCAGTTCTTC. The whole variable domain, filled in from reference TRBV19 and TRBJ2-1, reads DGGITQSPKYLFRKEGQNVTLSCEQNLNHDAMYWYRQDPGQGLRLIYYSQIVNDFQKGDIAEGYSVSREKKESFPLTVTSAQKNPTAFYLCATSLFGSPVPNEQFFGPGTRLTVL.

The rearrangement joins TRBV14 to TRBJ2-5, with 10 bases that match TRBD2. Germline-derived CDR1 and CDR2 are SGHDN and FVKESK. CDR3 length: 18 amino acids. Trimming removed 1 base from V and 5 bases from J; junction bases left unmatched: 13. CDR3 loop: CASSQVTLLAGAGETQYF. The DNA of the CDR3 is TGTGCCAGCAGCCAAGTCACCCTCCTAGCGGGAGCAGGGGAGACCCAGTACTTC.

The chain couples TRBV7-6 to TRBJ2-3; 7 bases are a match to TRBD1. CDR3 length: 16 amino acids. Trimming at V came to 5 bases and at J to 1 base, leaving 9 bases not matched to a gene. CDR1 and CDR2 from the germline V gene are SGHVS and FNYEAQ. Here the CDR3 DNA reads TGTGCCAGCAGCCTCAGGACAGGTTCGGGCACAGATACGCAGTATTTT. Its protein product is CASSLRTGSGTDTQYF. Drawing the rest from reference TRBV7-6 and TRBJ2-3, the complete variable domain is GAGVSQSPRYKVTKRGQDVALRCDPISGHVSLYWYRQALGQGPEFLTYFNYEAQQDKSGLPNDRFSAERPEGSISTLTIQRTEQRDSAMYRCASSLRTGSGTDTQYFGPGTRLTVL.

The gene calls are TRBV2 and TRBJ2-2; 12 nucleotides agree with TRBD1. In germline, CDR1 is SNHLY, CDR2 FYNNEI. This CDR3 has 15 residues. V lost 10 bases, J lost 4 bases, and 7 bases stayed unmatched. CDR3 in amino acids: CATGTGGAGTGELFF. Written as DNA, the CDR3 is TGTGCCACCGGGACAGGGGGCGCTGGCACCGGGGAGCTGTTTTTT.

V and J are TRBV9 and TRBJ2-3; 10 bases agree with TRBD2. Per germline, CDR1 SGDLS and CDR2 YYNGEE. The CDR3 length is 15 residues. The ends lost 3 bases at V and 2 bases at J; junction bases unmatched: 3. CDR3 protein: CASSATSGATDTQYF. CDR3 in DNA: TGTGCCAGCAGCGCCACTAGCGGGGCCACAGATACGCAGTATTTT.

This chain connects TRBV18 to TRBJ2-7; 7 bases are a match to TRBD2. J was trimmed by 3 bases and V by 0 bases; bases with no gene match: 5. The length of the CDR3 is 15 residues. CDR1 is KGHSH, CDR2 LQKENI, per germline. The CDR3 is CASSPPGGVFYEQYF. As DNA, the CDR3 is TGTGCCAGCTCACCACCGGGGGGGGTTTTCTACGAGCAGTACTTC.